A single sample gave rise to the 26 T cell receptor beta chains below, sequenced in a study of STAT5B mutations in CD4+ large granular lymphocyte leukemia. Using immunoSEQ multiplex PCR, the repertoire was profiled, and TCRdb retains in-frame clones only, with some absent. The table has tens of thousands of clones, approximately 79% seen once; the top ten hold approximately 6.2%. Source material: CD4+ T cells from blood buffy coats. The receptors derive from a human donor in good health.

This rearrangement joins TRBV5-6 to TRBJ1-5; TRBD1 aligns across 7 bases. The CDR3 has 14 amino acids. Per germline, CDR1 SGHDT and CDR2 YYEEEE. V trimming: 0 bases; J trimming: 7 bases; junction bases outside the gene matches: 4. In DNA, the CDR3 is TGTGCCAGCAGCTTGGGTAGGGGGCAACAGCCCCAGCATTTT. Its translation is CASSLGRGQQPQHF.

The gene calls are TRBV4-2 and TRBJ2-3, with D uncertain. The CDR3 is 14 residues long. Trimming removed 0 bases at V and 2 bases at J, with 6 bases between. From germline, CDR1 is LGHNA and CDR2 YNFKEQ. In DNA, the CDR3 is TGTGCCAGCAGCCAAGAGGTTCTCACAGATACGCAGTATTTT. Protein: CASSQEVLTDTQYF.

The J gene is TRBJ2-1, the V gene TRBV5-1; D possibly corresponds to TRBD1 (6 bases). The germline V gene has CDR1 SGHRS and CDR2 YFSETQ. V was trimmed by 0 bases and J by 7 bases, leaving 14 bases between them. CDR3 length: 15 residues. The CDR3 protein is CASSLGSRGGNEQFF. The DNA for the CDR3 is TGCGCCAGCAGCTTGGGTAGCAGGGGTGGGAATGAGCAGTTCTTC.

V is TRBV11-2 and J is TRBJ2-1, with D uncertain. This CDR3 is built from 16 residues. CDR1 SGHAT and CDR2 FQNNGV come from the germline V gene. Trimming removed 1 base from V and 0 bases from J, with 10 bases in between. The CDR3 DNA follows: TGTGCCAGCAGCTTAGGGGCCACGAGCTCCTACAATGAGCAGTTCTTC. Its protein product is CASSLGATSSYNEQFF.

This clone was observed once. The chain recombines TRBV6-1 with TRBJ2-1; TRBD1 matches at 10 bases. The CDR3 consists of 15 residues. CDR1 is MNHNS and CDR2 is SASEGT in the germline V gene. V shed 10 bases and J 8 bases; nucleotides not matched to a gene: 14. DNA for the CDR3: TGTGCCACTCAGGCCTCGGACAGGGGGGTATATGAGCAGTTCTTC. Its translation is CATQASDRGVYEQFF.

The gene calls are TRBV19 and TRBJ2-2; possibly TRBD1 or TRBD2 for D (5 bases each). Trimming shortened V by 4 bases and J by 6 bases, and 12 bases separated the two germline ends. This CDR3 comprises 14 residues. The germline V gene encodes CDR1 LNHDA and CDR2 SQIVND (reference sequence). Here the CDR3 DNA reads TGTGCCAGTAGTACCCTCCTGGGGGCCGGGGAGCTGTTTTTT. Its protein is CASSTLLGAGELFF. Drawing the rest from reference TRBV19 and TRBJ2-2, the complete variable domain is DGGITQSPKYLFRKEGQNVTLSCEQNLNHDAMYWYRQDPGQGLRLIYYSQIVNDFQKGDIAEGYSVSREKKESFPLTVTSAQKNPTAFYLCASSTLLGAGELFFGEGSRLTVL.

The rearrangement links TRBV7-9 to TRBJ2-7, with D possibly matching TRBD2 (5 bases). Germline CDR1 and CDR2: SEHNR and FQNEAQ (reference sequence). This CDR3 contains 14 residues. V was clipped by 1 base and J by 5 bases, with 12 bases between them. The CDR3 nucleotides are TGTGCCAGCAGCTTAGGCTGGGTGGGAGACGAGCAGTACGTC. It translates to CASSLGWVGDEQYV.

The rearrangement links TRBV7-6 to TRBJ2-3, with D unclear. From germline, CDR1 is SGHVS and CDR2 FNYEAQ. This CDR3 has 15 amino acids. V dropped 1 base and J dropped 6 bases, with 14 bases sitting between them. CDR3 bases: TGTGCCAGCAGCTTAGACCTCTCCCTTTCTGATACGCAGTATTTT. It translates to CASSLDLSLSDTQYF.

This clone was picked up one time. V gene TRBV5-5 combines with J gene TRBJ1-1, with 7 bases aligning to TRBD1. Germline V gives CDR1 SGHKS, CDR2 YYEKEE (reference sequence). This CDR3 has 16 residues. V gave up 3 bases and J gave up 0 bases; unmatched junction bases: 8. CDR3 DNA sequence: TGTGCCAGCAGCTCCGGGACAGCCCTTATGAACACTGAAGCTTTCTTT. Its protein product is CASSSGTALMNTEAFF.

The V gene is TRBV6-5, the J gene TRBJ2-5, with D possibly matching TRBD2 (6 bases). Germline V gene data show CDR1 as MNHEY and CDR2 as SVGAGI. Trimming cost V 2 bases and J 1 base, with 8 bases left between them. There are 14 residues in the CDR3. The CDR3 coding sequence is TGTGCCAGCAGTTACGTGGGGGGCCAAGAGACCCAGTACTTC. Encoded protein: CASSYVGGQETQYF.

This clone has just a few counts. This chain joins TRBV11-2 and TRBJ2-7; D is perhaps TRBD1 or TRBD2 (5 bases each). The CDR3 covers 15 residues. The germline V gene has CDR1 SGHAT and CDR2 FQNNGV. V was trimmed by 4 bases and J by 5 bases, leaving 18 bases between them. CDR3 nucleotides: TGTGCCAGCAGCTACTGGGACGGTATTCCCCACGAGCAGTACTTC. Translation gives CASSYWDGIPHEQYF.

J is TRBJ1-2 and V is TRBV19; TRBD1 is a possible D gene (5 bases). The CDR3 covers 14 residues. V was shortened by 5 bases and J by 8 bases, with 18 bases between the two germline ends. The germline CDR1 and CDR2 sequences are LNHDA and SQIVND (reference sequence). In DNA form, the CDR3 reads TGTGCCAGTAGTCCTACCCAGGGCTCCCTAGGCTACACCTTC. It yields the protein CASSPTQGSLGYTF. Drawing the rest from reference TRBV19 and TRBJ1-2, the complete variable domain is DGGITQSPKYLFRKEGQNVTLSCEQNLNHDAMYWYRQDPGQGLRLIYYSQIVNDFQKGDIAEGYSVSREKKESFPLTVTSAQKNPTAFYLCASSPTQGSLGYTFGSGTRLTVV.

The chain's CDR3 is CASSIQSPGSYGYTF. CDR3 DNA: TGTGCCAGTAGTATCCAGTCGCCAGGATCCTATGGCTACACCTTC. The chain couples TRBV19 to TRBJ1-2; D remains ambiguous. CDR1 LNHDA and CDR2 SQIVND come from the germline V gene (reference sequence). Trimming shortened V by 3 bases and J by 4 bases, and 15 bases separated the two germline ends. This CDR3 is 15 amino acids long.

This clone came up a few times. The chain recombines TRBV5-1 with TRBJ2-2, with 9 bases identical to TRBD1. The length of the CDR3 is 15 residues. J lost 7 bases, V lost 0 bases, and 4 bases had no gene match. The germline V gene has CDR1 SGHRS and CDR2 YFSETQ. This CDR3 reads CASSLEGQGFGELFF. The CDR3, as DNA: TGCGCCAGCAGCTTGGAAGGACAGGGGTTCGGGGAGCTGTTTTTT.

The rearrangement uses TRBV10-3 and TRBJ1-4; possible D gene TRBD1, 6 bases. Germline V gene lookup returns CDR1 ENHRY and CDR2 SYGVKD. The V gene lost 10 bases and the J gene lost 0 bases, with 15 bases spanning the gap. This CDR3 has 15 residues. The CDR3 nucleotides are TGTGCCACGAAGGACAGACCCGCAACTAATGAAAAACTGTTTTTT. Its translation: CATKDRPATNEKLFF.

The chain joins TRBV28 to TRBJ1-2; the D gene is possibly TRBD1 (6 bases). Germline V CDR1 and CDR2: MDHEN, SYDVKM. The CDR3 is 14 amino acids. The ends were cut back, 8 bases at V and 4 bases at J, with 17 bases in the middle. CDR3 DNA sequence: TGTGCCAGCGGGCCGGGGGGGCAGCTCTATGGCTACACCTTC. Protein sequence: CASGPGGQLYGYTF.

The rearrangement links TRBV6-5 to TRBJ2-7; 8 positions agree with TRBD1. The V and J ends lost 6 bases and 11 bases, in that order; junction bases with no gene match: 9. Germline-derived CDR1 and CDR2 are MNHEY and SVGAGI. The length of the CDR3 is 12 residues. The CDR3 region is CASRKGDRREYF. The CDR3 region has the DNA TGTGCCAGCAGAAAAGGGGACAGGAGGGAGTACTTC.

CDR3 DNA sequence: TGTGCCAGCAGCTCCAACAGGGAAACATACTATGGCTACACCTTC. Encoded protein: CASSSNRETYYGYTF. The rearrangement uses TRBV7-2 and TRBJ1-2; possibly TRBD1 for D (6 bases). Germline lookup yields CDR1 SGHTA and CDR2 FQGNSA. Trimming shortened V by 4 bases and J by 3 bases, and 15 bases separated the two germline ends. There are 15 residues in the CDR3.

The V and J genes are TRBV7-9 and TRBJ2-5; unclear D gene. Per the germline V gene, CDR1 is SEHNR and CDR2 is FQNEAQ (reference sequence). V was trimmed by 3 bases and J by 1 base, leaving 9 bases between them. This CDR3 comprises 14 residues. The CDR3 DNA reads as TGTGCCAGCAGCTTTTGGACCTCCCAAGAGACCCAGTACTTC. Residues: CASSFWTSQETQYF.

V and J are TRBV9 and TRBJ1-4, with unresolved D. Deletions cut 4 bases from V and 1 base from J, with 17 bases between. The CDR3 spans 17 residues. CDR1 and CDR2 from the germline V gene are SGDLS and YYNGEE. CDR3: CASSPSASPVTNEKLFF. The CDR3 bases are TGTGCCAGCAGCCCCTCGGCCTCTCCGGTAACTAATGAAAAACTGTTTTTT.

The gene calls are TRBV7-8 and TRBJ2-1; D gene ambiguous. The CDR3 totals 16 residues. V lost 3 bases, J lost 2 bases, and 14 bases lay in between. CDR1 is SGHVS, CDR2 FQNEAQ, per germline. Here the CDR3 DNA reads TGTGCCAGCAGCTTCCGTACAGATAAACCCTACAATGAGCAGTTCTTC. Amino acids: CASSFRTDKPYNEQFF.

The chain uses TRBV6-1 and TRBJ1-6; D gene uncertain. CDR1 is MNHNS and CDR2 is SASEGT in the germline V gene. CDR3 size: 15 residues. V lost 4 bases and J lost 8, with 15 bases in between. The CDR3 DNA follows: TGTGCCAGCAGTGGCGGAGCCAGGTGGGATTCACCCCTCCACTTT. This encodes CASSGGARWDSPLHF.

The chain couples TRBV19 to TRBJ2-4; possibly TRBD1 or TRBD2 for D (7 bases each). Trimming pared 6 bases from V and 0 bases from J, leaving 18 bases between. The CDR3 length is 17 residues. Looked up from germline, CDR1 is LNHDA and CDR2 is SQIVND (reference sequence). This CDR3 reads CASSTRQGGVAKNIQYF. CDR3 nucleotides: TGTGCCAGTAGCACTCGTCAGGGGGGGGTAGCCAAAAACATTCAGTACTTC.

The rearrangement uses TRBV5-5 and TRBJ1-4; D is perhaps TRBD1 (6 bases). V lost 0 bases, J lost 7 bases, and 10 bases lay in between. The CDR3 is 14 amino acids. The germline CDR1 and CDR2 sequences are SGHKS and YYEKEE (reference sequence). CDR3 DNA: TGTGCCAGCAGCTTGGGGGACATCGGTGAAAAACTGTTTTTT. It codes for CASSLGDIGEKLFF.

The chain uses TRBV4-3 and TRBJ2-1; 8 bases are shared with TRBD2. This CDR3 is built from 15 residues. CDR1 is LGHNA, CDR2 YSLEER, per germline. Trimming removed 3 bases from V and 5 bases from J; junction bases left unmatched: 6. The CDR3 region has the DNA TGCGCCAGCAGCCATGACGGGGGGGTAAACAATGAGCAGTTCTTC. This encodes CASSHDGGVNNEQFF.

V usage is TRBV4-1 and J usage is TRBJ2-3, with 11 bases fitting TRBD2. The CDR3 spans 18 residues. Trimming cost V 6 bases and J 0 bases; bases outside gene matches: 11. The germline gives CDR1 MGHRA, CDR2 YSYEKL. The chain's CDR3 is CASSRTFSGGASTDTQYF. Here the CDR3 DNA reads TGCGCCAGCAGTCGCACTTTTAGCGGGGGGGCCAGCACAGATACGCAGTATTTT.